These T cell receptor beta chains were read from a single sample in a study of T cell repertoires in cytomegalovirus infection. These receptors' antigens are unknown. TCRdb passed the reads through MiXCR, listing each CDR3 protein once. The table includes about 920,000 distinct CDR3 sequences, around 30% detected once. The specimen comprised cultured CD8+ T cells from PBMCs, sampled from culture after CMV antigen stimulation. These TCRs come from a human donor in good health (CMV status not recorded). Some clones in this sample may be carry-over from other donors' samples. The CDR3 runs from the conserved cysteine through the conserved F or W. Each record gives: V gene, D gene, clone size, J gene, CDR3 protein, CDR3 DNA. D genes are given only for firm matches. Clone sizes are given selectively: once, few, many, or a class where the clone is expanded.

V gene: TRBV6-2/TRBV6-3
D gene: NA
clone size: many
J gene: TRBJ2-1
CDR3 protein: CASSYSRGQTFNEQFF
CDR3 DNA: TGTGCCAGCAGTTACTCGAGAGGACAGACATTCAATGAGCAGTTCTTC

V gene: TRBV7-9
D gene: NA
clone size: few
J gene: TRBJ2-1
CDR3 protein: CAIPWGSTYDNEQFF
CDR3 DNA: TGTGCCATACCTTGGGGCAGTACTTACGACAATGAGCAGTTCTTC

V gene: TRBV7-9
D gene: NA
clone size: many
J gene: TRBJ2-2
CDR3 protein: CASSLKGAAAGELFF
CDR3 DNA: TGTGCCAGCAGCTTAAAAGGAGCGGCGGCCGGGGAGCTGTTTTTT

V gene: TRBV27
D gene: NA
clone size: few
J gene: TRBJ1-5
CDR3 protein: CASGGGMSNQPQHF
CDR3 DNA: TGTGCCAGCGGAGGGGGAATGAGCAATCAGCCCCAGCATTTT

V gene: TRBV27
D gene: NA
clone size: few
J gene: TRBJ1-6
CDR3 protein: CASSLIPGSSYNSPLHF
CDR3 DNA: TGTGCCAGCAGTCTCATACCAGGGAGCTCCTATAATTCACCCCTCCACTTT

V gene: TRBV6-1
D gene: TRBD1
clone size: NA
J gene: TRBJ1-2
CDR3 protein: CASSHTRQGGDYGYTF
CDR3 DNA: TGTGCCAGCAGTCACACGAGACAGGGAGGGGACTATGGCTACACCTTC

V gene: TRBV13
D gene: TRBD1
clone size: NA
J gene: TRBJ2-7
CDR3 protein: CASSLVVQGSYEQYF
CDR3 DNA: TGTGCCAGCAGCTTAGTGGTACAGGGGTCCTACGAGCAGTACTTC

V gene: TRBV2
D gene: NA
clone size: NA
J gene: TRBJ2-1
CDR3 protein: CASSEDPGYEQFF
CDR3 DNA: TGTGCCAGCAGTGAAGATCCGGGCTATGAGCAGTTCTTC

V gene: TRBV2
D gene: NA
clone size: NA
J gene: TRBJ1-1
CDR3 protein: CASHGYEAFF
CDR3 DNA: TGTGCCAGTCATGGATATGAAGCTTTCTTT

V gene: TRBV12-3/TRBV12-4
D gene: NA
clone size: NA
J gene: TRBJ2-4
CDR3 protein: CASSLVGRTAKNIQYF
CDR3 DNA: TGTGCCAGCAGTTTAGTAGGCCGTACAGCCAAAAACATTCAGTACTTC

V gene: TRBV24-1
D gene: NA
clone size: NA
J gene: TRBJ2-2
CDR3 protein: CATRGGRSGELFF
CDR3 DNA: TGTGCCACCAGAGGAGGGAGGTCCGGGGAGCTGTTTTTT

V gene: TRBV6-5
D gene: NA
clone size: few
J gene: TRBJ1-2
CDR3 protein: CASLGLIEDLGYGYTF
CDR3 DNA: TGTGCCAGCCTGGGGTTAATAGAGGACTTAGGGTATGGCTACACCTTC

V gene: TRBV6-1
D gene: TRBD1
clone size: many
J gene: TRBJ1-1
CDR3 protein: CASSPGTGVTTRNTEAFF
CDR3 DNA: TGTGCCAGCAGCCCCGGGACAGGGGTTACCACCCGGAACACTGAAGCTTTCTTT

V gene: TRBV4-1
D gene: NA
clone size: NA
J gene: TRBJ2-7
CDR3 protein: CASSFNQGGKGEQYF
CDR3 DNA: TGCGCCAGCAGCTTCAATCAGGGTGGGAAGGGCGAGCAGTACTTC

V gene: TRBV6-5
D gene: NA
clone size: few
J gene: TRBJ1-1
CDR3 protein: CASSYYGVGGTEAFF
CDR3 DNA: TGTGCCAGCAGTTACTATGGGGTCGGGGGCACTGAAGCTTTCTTT

V gene: TRBV29-1
D gene: TRBD1
clone size: few
J gene: TRBJ2-4
CDR3 protein: CSATGGEENIQYF
CDR3 DNA: TGCAGCGCGACAGGGGGCGAAGAAAACATTCAGTACTTC

V gene: TRBV19
D gene: TRBD1
clone size: NA
J gene: TRBJ1-6
CDR3 protein: CASALGQYNSPLHF
CDR3 DNA: TGTGCCAGTGCGTTGGGACAGTATAATTCACCCCTCCACTTT

V gene: TRBV6-5
D gene: TRBD1
clone size: NA
J gene: TRBJ1-6
CDR3 protein: CASTYEDRGLSPLHF
CDR3 DNA: TGTGCCAGCACCTACGAGGACAGGGGGCTATCACCCCTCCACTTT

V gene: TRBV2
D gene: NA
clone size: NA
J gene: TRBJ1-1
CDR3 protein: CASSSAYGTEAFF
CDR3 DNA: TGTGCCAGCAGCTCAGCTTATGGCACTGAAGCTTTCTTT

V gene: TRBV27
D gene: NA
clone size: few
J gene: TRBJ2-1
CDR3 protein: CASSFFPNEQFF
CDR3 DNA: TGTGCCAGCAGTTTTTTCCCTAATGAGCAGTTCTTC

V gene: TRBV10-3
D gene: NA
clone size: NA
J gene: TRBJ1-5
CDR3 protein: CAISETGNLNQPQHF
CDR3 DNA: TGTGCCATCAGTGAAACTGGTAACCTCAATCAGCCCCAGCATTTT

V gene: TRBV11-2
D gene: NA
clone size: NA
J gene: TRBJ2-7
CDR3 protein: CASSLRDGPGYEQYF
CDR3 DNA: TGTGCCAGCAGCCTACGGGACGGCCCTGGGTACGAGCAGTACTTC

V gene: TRBV7-8
D gene: TRBD2
clone size: few
J gene: TRBJ2-5
CDR3 protein: CASSLRAGEQETQYF
CDR3 DNA: TGTGCCAGCAGCTTGCGAGCGGGGGAACAAGAGACCCAGTACTTC

V gene: TRBV6-5
D gene: TRBD2
clone size: NA
J gene: TRBJ2-2
CDR3 protein: CASSYRLAGRTGELFF
CDR3 DNA: TGTGCCAGCAGTTACCGGTTAGCGGGGAGGACCGGGGAGCTGTTTTTT

V gene: TRBV27
D gene: TRBD1
clone size: few
J gene: TRBJ1-1
CDR3 protein: CASSWGTGATEAFF
CDR3 DNA: TGTGCCAGCAGTTGGGGCACAGGGGCAACTGAAGCTTTCTTT

V gene: TRBV7-9
D gene: NA
clone size: NA
J gene: TRBJ1-2
CDR3 protein: CASSTLLQDYGYTF
CDR3 DNA: TGTGCCAGCAGCACACTGCTGCAGGACTATGGCTACACCTTC

V gene: TRBV7-9
D gene: NA
clone size: many
J gene: TRBJ2-1
CDR3 protein: CASSLGKGGHNEQFF
CDR3 DNA: TGTGCCAGCAGCTTAGGAAAGGGGGGACACAATGAGCAGTTCTTC

V gene: TRBV7-9
D gene: NA
clone size: NA
J gene: TRBJ1-2
CDR3 protein: CASSSLDQYDYGYTF
CDR3 DNA: TGTGCCAGCAGTTCCCTTGACCAGTACGACTATGGCTACACCTTC

V gene: TRBV7-2
D gene: TRBD1
clone size: many
J gene: TRBJ2-1
CDR3 protein: CASSGRDRVDNEQFF
CDR3 DNA: TGTGCCAGCAGCGGCCGGGACAGGGTTGACAATGAGCAGTTCTTC

V gene: TRBV6-1
D gene: NA
clone size: few
J gene: TRBJ1-2
CDR3 protein: CASTYSPNGYTF
CDR3 DNA: TGTGCCAGCACCTACTCCCCGAATGGCTACACCTTC

V gene: TRBV5-5
D gene: NA
clone size: few
J gene: TRBJ1-4
CDR3 protein: CASESGTGAEKLFF
CDR3 DNA: TGTGCCAGCGAGAGTGGGACCGGCGCCGAAAAACTGTTTTTT

V gene: TRBV29-1
D gene: NA
clone size: few
J gene: TRBJ1-1
CDR3 protein: CSVEVVEEKWAEAFF
CDR3 DNA: TGCAGCGTCGAAGTAGTTGAGGAAAAATGGGCTGAAGCTTTCTTT

V gene: TRBV10-3
D gene: NA
clone size: few
J gene: TRBJ2-7
CDR3 protein: CAISPRGDYEQYF
CDR3 DNA: TGTGCCATCAGTCCGAGAGGCGATTACGAGCAGTACTTC

V gene: TRBV5-4
D gene: NA
clone size: NA
J gene: TRBJ2-1
CDR3 protein: CASSLGRGARDEQFF
CDR3 DNA: TGTGCCAGCAGCTTGGGACGGGGGGCCCGAGATGAGCAGTTCTTC

V gene: TRBV7-9
D gene: NA
clone size: few
J gene: TRBJ1-1
CDR3 protein: CASTTNQMNTEAFF
CDR3 DNA: TGTGCCAGCACCACAAATCAGATGAACACTGAAGCTTTCTTT

V gene: TRBV29-1
D gene: NA
clone size: few
J gene: TRBJ1-2
CDR3 protein: CSVAQGASVNYGYTF
CDR3 DNA: TGCAGCGTTGCTCAAGGGGCGTCTGTCAACTATGGCTACACCTTC

V gene: TRBV4-3
D gene: NA
clone size: few
J gene: TRBJ2-3
CDR3 protein: CASSQDPPGGLIDTQYF
CDR3 DNA: TGCGCCAGCAGCCAAGATCCCCCGGGGGGCCTAATAGATACGCAGTATTTT

V gene: TRBV7-8
D gene: NA
clone size: many
J gene: TRBJ1-1
CDR3 protein: CASSLAETEAFF
CDR3 DNA: TGTGCCAGCAGCTTAGCGGAGACTGAAGCTTTCTTT

V gene: TRBV7-6
D gene: NA
clone size: many
J gene: TRBJ2-1
CDR3 protein: CASSLRGIAYNEQFF
CDR3 DNA: TGTGCCAGCAGCTTACGGGGGATCGCCTACAATGAGCAGTTCTTC

V gene: TRBV19
D gene: NA
clone size: few
J gene: TRBJ2-3
CDR3 protein: CASSAHSDTQYF
CDR3 DNA: TGTGCCAGTAGTGCCCACTCAGATACGCAGTATTTT

V gene: TRBV4-1
D gene: TRBD2
clone size: NA
J gene: TRBJ2-7
CDR3 protein: CASSQGTAGVSYEQYF
CDR3 DNA: TGCGCCAGCAGCCAAGGTACAGCGGGGGTCTCCTACGAGCAGTACTTC

V gene: TRBV6-2/TRBV6-3
D gene: NA
clone size: NA
J gene: TRBJ1-5
CDR3 protein: CASSLSASQPQHF
CDR3 DNA: TGTGCCAGCAGTTTGAGCGCCTCGCAGCCCCAGCATTTT

V gene: TRBV7-9
D gene: TRBD1
clone size: NA
J gene: TRBJ1-5
CDR3 protein: CASSQGGTARDRHSNQPQHF
CDR3 DNA: TGTGCCAGCAGCCAGGGGGGAACAGCCCGGGATCGCCATAGCAATCAGCCCCAGCATTTT

V gene: TRBV6-5
D gene: NA
clone size: NA
J gene: TRBJ2-7
CDR3 protein: CASSYGGESGTYEQYF
CDR3 DNA: TGTGCCAGCAGTTACGGGGGCGAGAGCGGGACCTACGAGCAGTACTTC